These 2 T cell receptor beta chains were sequenced from one sample in a study of blood T cell repertoires in COVID-19. Clones were read by immunoSEQ multiplex PCR, and TCRdb kept only the in-frame ones, dropping some. The sample lists some 230,000 clones, around 83% occurring once. Sequencing was performed on PBMCs or T cells enriched from blood (not recorded which). The receptors shown here come from a woman aged 35 to 49 with acute COVID-19.

The J gene is TRBJ2-1, the V gene TRBV14; 9 bases agree with TRBD1. Germline V CDR1 and CDR2: SGHDN, FVKESK. The length of the CDR3 is 15 residues. After removal of 4 bases from V and 8 bases from J, the junction contained 9 bases not matched to a gene. The chain's CDR3 is CASSRIGTGPHEQFF. CDR3 nucleotide sequence: TGTGCCAGCAGCCGTATCGGGACAGGGCCCCATGAGCAGTTCTTC.

V gene TRBV3-1 (or the pseudogene TRBV3-2) combines with J gene TRBJ2-6, with D tentatively TRBD2 (6 bases). Trimming left V 5 bases short and J 2 bases short, with 10 bases between. There are 15 residues in the CDR3. The V gene's germline CDR1 is LGHDT and CDR2 YNNKEL (reference sequence). CDR3 coding DNA: TGTGCCAGCAGCACCGGAGGGGCTGGGGCCAACGTCCTGACTTTC. Protein: CASSTGGAGANVLTF.